These 30 T cell receptor beta chains share one sample of origin, sequenced in a study of identical twins. TCRdb re-derived calls from the 5' RACE reads in MiXCR, one entry per CDR3 protein. The sample records approximately 260,000 distinct CDR3 sequences, approximately 8.3% being singletons. This same sample was also part of a study on yellow fever vaccine responses in identical twins.

The material sequenced was CD8+ T cells sorted from blood. Receptors were obtained from a woman aged 18-29 years in good health.

This clonotype has at least ten counts. The chain has TRBV6-5 and TRBJ1-2; 9 positions match TRBD1. Germline CDR1 is MNHEY and CDR2 is SVGAGI. Losses at the gene ends were 1 base for V and 0 bases for J; bases not matched to a gene: 3. The CDR3 is 16 amino acids. Here the CDR3 reads CASSYFRQGANYGYTF. CDR3 nucleotides: TGTGCCAGCAGTTACTTCCGACAGGGGGCTAACTATGGCTACACCTTC.

The chain carries TRBV20-1 and TRBJ2-1; D unresolved. In germline, CDR1 is DFQATT, CDR2 SNEGSKA (reference sequence). This CDR3 contains 12 residues. The CDR3 coding sequence is TGCAGATGTAGAAATTTGGTCAATGAGCAGTTCTTC. This translates into CRCRNLVNEQFF.

V is TRBV6-1 and J is TRBJ2-3; 11 bases are a match to TRBD2. The CDR3 has 14 amino acids. Losses at the gene ends were 6 bases for V and 4 bases for J; bases not matched to a gene: 3. Germline assignment: CDR1 MNHNS and CDR2 SASEGT. The DNA for the CDR3 is TGTGCCAGCAGGAAGGGACTAGCGGCAGATACGCAGTATTTT. Translation: CASRKGLAADTQYF.

This clonotype appeared many times. The genes are TRBV28 and TRBJ1-2; a possible D gene is TRBD1 (6 bases). CDR1 and CDR2 from the germline V gene are MDHEN and SYDVKM. V shed 5 bases and J shed 0 bases, with 19 bases lying between them. This CDR3 contains 17 residues. CDR3 region: CASSRVIGDTANYGYTF. The CDR3 coding sequence is TGTGCCAGCAGTCGGGTTATTGGGGACACCGCTAACTATGGCTACACCTTC.

This clonotype was counted only a few times. The V gene is TRBV12-3 or TRBV12-4, the J gene TRBJ2-2; D perhaps matches TRBD1 (5 bases). The germline V and J ends were trimmed by 0 bases and 5 bases, with 7 bases remaining between them. CDR3 length: 14 residues. The CDR3 reads CASSLAPGTGELFF. The CDR3 DNA reads as TGTGCCAGCAGTTTAGCGCCAGGGACCGGGGAGCTGTTTTTT.

This clonotype was seen a handful of times. The chain links TRBV20-1 to TRBJ2-7, with 12 nucleotides matching TRBD2. With 4 bases clipped from V and 0 bases from J, the junction kept 7 bases outside the gene matches. The CDR3 is 16 residues long. Germline V CDR1 and CDR2: DFQATT, SNEGSKA (reference sequence). The DNA of the CDR3 is TGCAGTGCTACGGGACTAGCGGGCAGGAGCTCCTACGAGCAGTACTTC. Translation: CSATGLAGRSSYEQYF.

Ten or more counts support this clonotype. The genes are TRBV12-5 and TRBJ2-2, with 10 bases identical to TRBD1. This CDR3 is 15 amino acids long. CDR1 LGHNT and CDR2 FRNRAP come from the germline V gene. V lost 6 bases to trimming and J lost 5 bases; unmatched junction nucleotides: 6. CDR3: CASGTGTGVTGELFF. The CDR3, as DNA: TGTGCTAGTGGCACCGGGACAGGGGTGACCGGGGAGCTGTTTTTT.

This clonotype was counted ten times or more. V gene TRBV14 combines with J gene TRBJ2-1; no reliable D call. The CDR3 has 12 amino acids. Germline V gives CDR1 SGHDN, CDR2 FVKESK. The germline V and J ends were trimmed by 5 bases and 7 bases, with 9 bases remaining between them. CDR3 coding DNA: TGTGCCAGCAGCGTGTCAAGGAATGAGCAGTTCTTC. Protein sequence: CASSVSRNEQFF.

This clonotype was found many times. The V and J genes are TRBV12-3 or TRBV12-4 and TRBJ1-1, with 8 bases aligning to TRBD1. V trimming: 6 bases; J trimming: 7 bases; junction bases outside the gene matches: 10. The CDR3 covers 14 residues. CDR3 amino acids: CASSSIRGLGEAFF. The CDR3 nucleotides are TGTGCCAGCAGCTCTATCAGGGGGCTAGGTGAAGCTTTCTTT.

This rearrangement joins TRBV7-9 to TRBJ2-7, with D possibly TRBD2 on 6 matching bases. The germline CDR1 and CDR2 sequences are SEHNR and FQNEAQ (reference sequence). The CDR3 consists of 13 residues. Trimming removed 6 bases from V and 6 bases from J, with 15 bases in between. The CDR3 DNA sequence: TGTGCCAGCAGGCGAGCAACGGGAGCCGAGCAGTACTTC. Translating it yields CASRRATGAEQYF.

This clonotype was counted a few times. The chain has TRBV3-1 and TRBJ1-2; D might be TRBD1 (5 bases). The length of the CDR3 is 13 residues. Trimming removed 8 bases at V and 2 bases at J, with 12 bases between. Per germline, CDR1 LGHDT and CDR2 YNNKEL (reference sequence). CDR3 coding DNA: TGTGCCAGCGGCGGACGGGGGAACTATGGCTACACCTTC. It yields the protein CASGGRGNYGYTF.

The J gene is TRBJ2-6, the V gene TRBV7-9; D not certain. V was trimmed by 4 bases and J by 0 bases, leaving 10 bases between them. In germline, CDR1 is SEHNR, CDR2 FQNEAQ (reference sequence). CDR3 length: 16 residues. CDR3 DNA: TGTGCCAGCAGCTCCCCTGGGATCTCTGGGGCCAACGTCCTGACTTTC. Its translation: CASSSPGISGANVLTF.

This clonotype was detected a few times. The chain links TRBV7-9 to TRBJ2-3, with 8 bases identical to TRBD2. V trimming: 5 bases; J trimming: 2 bases; junction bases outside the gene matches: 6. This CDR3 spans 15 amino acids. Germline V gene sequence: CDR1 SEHNR, CDR2 FQNEAQ (reference sequence). CDR3 residues: CASSEGLGDTDTQYF. The CDR3 DNA is TGTGCCAGCAGCGAGGGACTAGGGGACACAGATACGCAGTATTTT.

Many counts were recorded for this clonotype. The chain employs TRBV29-1 and TRBJ2-2; 11 nucleotides agree with TRBD1. The CDR3 runs to 16 residues. Germline V gene sequence: CDR1 SQVTM, CDR2 ANQGSEA. Trimming at V came to 7 bases and at J to 1 base, leaving 8 bases not matched to a gene. This CDR3 is CSALGTGGMNTGELFF. The CDR3 bases are TGCAGCGCCCTTGGGACAGGGGGTATGAACACCGGGGAGCTGTTTTTT.

This clonotype was picked up many times. The chain combines TRBV29-1 with TRBJ2-7; 9 bases are a match to TRBD2. CDR1 is SQVTM and CDR2 is ANQGSEA in the germline V gene. The CDR3 extends over 14 amino acids. The V and J ends lost 6 bases and 2 bases, in that order; junction bases with no gene match: 8. CDR3 bases: TGCAGCGTGCGACTGGCTAGCGGGACCTACGAGCAGTACTTC. Translated: CSVRLASGTYEQYF.

Regarding this clonotype: Compared with germline, one end of the junction differs, possibly owing to a read error. The genes are TRBV7-9 and TRBJ2-7, with no clear D. The germline V gene encodes CDR1 SEHNR and CDR2 FQNEAQ (reference sequence). The CDR3 is 13 residues long. Here the CDR3 reads CASSLAVSYEQDF. Written as DNA, the CDR3 is TGTGCCAGCAGCTTAGCGGTTTCCTACGAGCAGGACTTC.

This clonotype has ten or more counts. This rearrangement joins TRBV29-1 to TRBJ2-1; 13 positions agree with TRBD2. CDR1 and CDR2 from the germline V gene are SQVTM and ANQGSEA. This CDR3 spans 17 amino acids. V dropped 7 bases and J dropped 7; count of bases not matched to a gene: 16. CDR3 region: CSAEGGLAGYHGNEQFF. The CDR3 DNA sequence: TGCAGCGCCGAGGGGGGACTAGCGGGATACCATGGGAATGAGCAGTTCTTC.

The chain is built from TRBV6-4 and TRBJ2-4; 13 nucleotides agree with TRBD2. The CDR3 is 16 residues long. With V trimmed by 3 bases and J by 7 bases, 6 bases remained unmatched. Germline V gene data show CDR1 as MRHNA and CDR2 as SNTAGT. The CDR3 is CASSEHGLAGDNIQYF. In DNA form, the CDR3 reads TGTGCCAGCAGTGAACACGGACTAGCGGGAGATAACATTCAGTACTTC.

The sample holds many counts of this clonotype. V usage is TRBV29-1 and J usage is TRBJ2-2, with D uncertain. Per the germline V gene, CDR1 is SQVTM and CDR2 is ANQGSEA. The CDR3 totals 13 residues. V lost 6 bases and J lost 1, with 9 bases in between. Here the CDR3 reads CSVAWENTGELFF. The CDR3 DNA reads TGCAGCGTCGCATGGGAGAACACCGGGGAGCTGTTTTTT.

This clonotype was found a few times. The rearrangement joins TRBV21-1 to TRBJ2-2; the table calls TRBD2, which could not be checked here. TRBV21-1 corresponds to a pseudogene. CDR3 size: 15 residues. DNA for the CDR3: TGTGCCAGCACCGGGACTAGCGGGAACACCGGGGAGCTGTTTTTT. Its protein product is CASTGTSGNTGELFF.

Only a few counts were recorded for this clonotype. The chain combines TRBV6-5 with TRBJ2-1, with D unresolved. This CDR3 region has 17 residues. CDR1 MNHEY and CDR2 SVGAGI come from the germline V gene. Trimming left V 0 bases short and J 4 bases short, with 16 bases between. The CDR3 nucleotides read TGTGCCAGCAGTTACTCCTACCCGGGCGTGGGGTACAATGAGCAGTTCTTC. Translated, it gives CASSYSYPGVGYNEQFF.

In its sample, this clonotype was seen many times. This CDR3 is CASSGTSGSFLETQYF. The CDR3 DNA reads TGTGCCAGCAGTGGGACTAGCGGGAGTTTCCTGGAGACCCAGTACTTC. The chain has TRBV27 and TRBJ2-5, with 14 bases identical to TRBD2. The CDR3 contains 16 residues. Germline-derived CDR1 and CDR2 are MNHEY and SMNVEV (reference sequence). J gave up 5 bases and V 5 bases, and 7 bases lay outside the gene matches.

A few counts support this clonotype. The V gene is TRBV27, the J gene TRBJ1-2; 9 bases are a match to TRBD1. The V segment lost 6 bases and the J segment 8 bases; nucleotides outside the gene matches: 13. The CDR3 length is 15 residues. Germline values: CDR1 MNHEY, CDR2 SMNVEV (reference sequence). CDR3 in DNA: TGTGCCAGCAGACCCCGGGACAGGGAGCCGGAAGGCTACACCTTC. It codes for CASRPRDREPEGYTF.

This sequence joins TRBV11-2 and TRBJ2-2; D is tentatively TRBD1 or TRBD2 (5 bases each). The CDR3 covers 18 residues. V shed 5 bases and J shed 0 bases, with 19 bases lying between them. CDR1 and CDR2 from the germline V gene are SGHAT and FQNNGV. The CDR3 sequence is CASSPGLRGYTNTGELFF. CDR3 DNA: TGTGCCAGCAGCCCGGGGCTCAGAGGCTATACGAACACCGGGGAGCTGTTTTTT. The full variable domain, its missing parts supplied by reference TRBV11-2 and TRBJ2-2, is EAGVAQSPRYKIIEKRQSVAFWCNPISGHATLYWYQQILGQGPKLLIQFQNNGVVDDSQLPKDRFSAERLKGVDSTLKIQPAKLEDSAVYLCASSPGLRGYTNTGELFFGEGSRLTVL.

There are many counts of this clonotype. This chain links TRBV6-5 with TRBJ2-7; the D is unclear. CDR3 length: 14 residues. V lost 0 bases and J lost 5, with 11 bases in between. Germline V gene lookup returns CDR1 MNHEY and CDR2 SVGAGI. The CDR3 bases are TGTGCCAGCAGTTACTCGAACCAGGCCAACGAGCAGTACTTC. This codes for CASSYSNQANEQYF.

The V and J genes are TRBV4-3 and TRBJ2-6; D is possibly TRBD1 (6 bases). The CDR3 runs 16 residues. CDR1 LGHNA and CDR2 YSLEER come from the germline V gene. Between the trimmed V and J ends, which lost 10 bases and 2 bases, there was a span of 18 bases. CDR3 sequence reads: CATEYRVVPGANVLTF. CDR3 nucleotide sequence: TGCGCCACCGAGTACAGGGTGGTCCCTGGGGCCAACGTCCTGACTTTC.

This clonotype was counted between two and nine times. The rearrangement uses TRBV20-1 and TRBJ2-3; possibly TRBD2 for D (6 bases). This CDR3 region has 11 residues. CDR1 is DFQATT and CDR2 is SNEGSKA in the germline V gene (reference sequence). CDR3 residues: CKSGRTDTQYF. CDR3 nucleotides: TGCAAAAGCGGGCGCACAGATACGCAGTATTTT.

This clonotype has only a few counts. This chain uses TRBV6-5 with TRBJ2-1, with 13 bases aligning to TRBD2. Germline V lookup: CDR1 MNHEY, CDR2 SVGAGI. The CDR3 loop spans 15 amino acids. V shed 2 bases and J 8 bases; nucleotides not matched to a gene: 3. CDR3 region: CASSYGLAGVDEQFF. The CDR3 coding sequence is TGTGCCAGCAGTTACGGACTAGCGGGAGTCGATGAGCAGTTCTTC.

The J gene is TRBJ2-7, the V gene TRBV9; 11 nucleotides line up with TRBD2. The J segment lost 4 bases and the V segment lost 3 bases, leaving 3 bases of the junction unmatched. The CDR3 has 14 amino acids. The germline gives CDR1 SGDLS, CDR2 YYNGEE. The CDR3 DNA follows: TGTGCCAGCAGCGACACTAGCGGGGGTTACGAGCAGTACTTC. Translated, it gives CASSDTSGGYEQYF.

The rearrangement joins TRBV7-8 to TRBJ2-7; TRBD2 matches 8 bases. Per the germline V gene, CDR1 is SGHVS and CDR2 is FQNEAQ. CDR3 length equals 14 residues. Germline trimming cut 5 bases from V and 2 bases from J; bases unmatched to any gene: 5. CDR3 coding DNA: TGTGCCAGCAGCCCCCCGGGACTAGCCTACGAGCAGTACTTC. Translating gives CASSPPGLAYEQYF. Variable domain in full (rest from reference TRBV7-8 and TRBJ2-7): GAGVSQSPRYKVAKRGQDVALRCDPISGHVSLFWYQQALGQGPEFLTYFQNEAQLDKSGLPSDRFFAERPEGSVSTLKIQRTQQEDSAVYLCASSPPGLAYEQYFGPGTRLTVT.